This T cell receptor beta chain appears in the sequencing data of a study of blood T cell repertoires in COVID-19. Authors' methods: Estimates of nucleated cell counts were drawn from the amplification of reference gene primers. Generated by immunoSEQ multiplex PCR, the TCRdb table keeps only in-frame clones and is missing some. V, J and clone size were drawn from that table, and D and trimming were deduced from the DNA. Of over 150,000 clones detected, 84% appear once; the ten largest clones hold over 10%. CDR3 length: 15 residues. V lost 7 bases, J lost 5 bases, and 11 bases stayed unmatched. Germline-derived CDR1 and CDR2 are MNHEY and SVGAGI.

The receptor was isolated from a human donor in a cohort sampled during active COVID-19. The source material was peripheral blood. This chain connects TRBV6-5 to TRBJ2-7; TRBD2 aligns across 10 bases. The CDR3 DNA reads TGTGCCAGCACCGCCCCTAGCGGGAGTCTCCACGAGCAGTACTTC. Protein product: CASTAPSGSLHEQYF.